This TCR beta chain comes out of a study of response to subunit inactivated influenza vaccine. Study findings and constraints: T cells newly recruited by each seasonal influenza vaccination are few, the authors suggested.

TCRdb independently ran MiXCR on the RT-PCR reads; one entry per CDR3 protein. There are just under 550,000 distinct CDR3 sequences in the sample; less than 25% occur only once, and under 3.5% lies in the top ten. In the case of this clonotype: The antigen is unknown.

The CDR3 has 14 residues. In germline, CDR1 is MNHNS, CDR2 SASEGT. V was clipped by 7 bases and J by 5 bases; unmatched bases: 6. The data were also submitted as part of a second study, on T cells expressing NK-cell markers. That paper adds: Scientists made TCR beta cDNA using 5'RACE template switching with UMIs. Sorted T-cell subsets CD3+CD56+NKG2C+, CD3+CD56+NKG2C- and CD3+CD56-NKG2C+ were TCR beta-sequenced.

The receptor was derived from a man aged 45-65 years who received an inactivated influenza vaccine. The rearrangement uses TRBV6-1 and TRBJ1-5; TRBD1 agrees at 9 bases. This specimen consisted of CD4+ T cells sorted from PBMCs, obtained about 13 days after vaccination. The CDR3 DNA follows: TGTGCCAGCACTCCGGGACAGGGTCATCAGCCCCAGCATTTT. This gives the protein CASTPGQGHQPQHF.